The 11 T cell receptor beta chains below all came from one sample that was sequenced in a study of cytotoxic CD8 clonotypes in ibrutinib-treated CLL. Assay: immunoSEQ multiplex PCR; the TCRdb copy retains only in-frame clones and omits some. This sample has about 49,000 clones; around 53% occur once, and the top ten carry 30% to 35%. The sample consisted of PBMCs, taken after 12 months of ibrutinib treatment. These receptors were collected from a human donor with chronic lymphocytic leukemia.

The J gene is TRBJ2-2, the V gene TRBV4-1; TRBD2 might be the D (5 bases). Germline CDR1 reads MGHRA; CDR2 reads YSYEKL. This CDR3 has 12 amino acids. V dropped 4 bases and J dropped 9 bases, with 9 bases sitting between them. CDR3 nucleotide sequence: TGCGCCAGCAGCCTCGAGGGCAGGGAGCTGTTTTTT. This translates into CASSLEGRELFF.

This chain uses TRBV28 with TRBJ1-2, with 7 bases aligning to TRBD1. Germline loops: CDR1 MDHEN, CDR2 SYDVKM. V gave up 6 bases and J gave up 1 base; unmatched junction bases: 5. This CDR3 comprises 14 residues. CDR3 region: CASRPGQVNYGYTF. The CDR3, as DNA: TGTGCCAGCAGACCCGGACAGGTTAACTATGGCTACACCTTC.

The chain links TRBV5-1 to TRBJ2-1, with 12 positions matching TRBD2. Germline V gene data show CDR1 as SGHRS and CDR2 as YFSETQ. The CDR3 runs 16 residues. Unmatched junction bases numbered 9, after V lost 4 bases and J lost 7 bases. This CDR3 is CASSIALAGGRNEQFF. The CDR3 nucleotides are TGCGCCAGCAGCATTGCACTAGCGGGAGGTCGAAATGAGCAGTTCTTC.

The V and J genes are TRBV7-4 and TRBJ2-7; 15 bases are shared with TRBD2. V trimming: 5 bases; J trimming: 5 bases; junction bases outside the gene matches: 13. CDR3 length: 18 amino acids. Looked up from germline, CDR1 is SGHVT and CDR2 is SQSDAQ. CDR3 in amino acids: CASSRGTSGRLAFHEQYF. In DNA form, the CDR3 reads TGTGCCAGCAGCCGCGGGACTAGCGGGAGGTTGGCATTCCACGAGCAGTACTTC.

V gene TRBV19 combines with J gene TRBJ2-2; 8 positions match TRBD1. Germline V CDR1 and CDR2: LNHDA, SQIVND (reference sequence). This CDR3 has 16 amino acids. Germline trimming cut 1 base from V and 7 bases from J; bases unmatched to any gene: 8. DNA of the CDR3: TGTGCCAGTAGTATAGTAGGGACAGGAGGATTCGGGGAGCTGTTTTTT. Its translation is CASSIVGTGGFGELFF. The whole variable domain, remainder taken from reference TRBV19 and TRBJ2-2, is DGGITQSPKYLFRKEGQNVTLSCEQNLNHDAMYWYRQDPGQGLRLIYYSQIVNDFQKGDIAEGYSVSREKKESFPLTVTSAQKNPTAFYLCASSIVGTGGFGELFFGEGSRLTVL.

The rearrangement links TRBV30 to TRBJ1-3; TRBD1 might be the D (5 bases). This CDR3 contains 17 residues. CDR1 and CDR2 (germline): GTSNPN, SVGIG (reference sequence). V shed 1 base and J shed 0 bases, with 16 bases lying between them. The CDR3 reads CAWSGQLHLLSGNTIYF. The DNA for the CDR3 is TGTGCCTGGAGTGGACAGCTTCATCTGCTCTCTGGAAACACCATATATTTT.

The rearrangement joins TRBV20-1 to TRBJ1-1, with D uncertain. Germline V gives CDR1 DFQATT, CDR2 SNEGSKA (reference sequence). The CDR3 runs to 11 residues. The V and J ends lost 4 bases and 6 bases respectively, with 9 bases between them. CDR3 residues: CSAKTVPEAFF. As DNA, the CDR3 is TGCAGTGCTAAAACAGTTCCTGAAGCTTTCTTT.

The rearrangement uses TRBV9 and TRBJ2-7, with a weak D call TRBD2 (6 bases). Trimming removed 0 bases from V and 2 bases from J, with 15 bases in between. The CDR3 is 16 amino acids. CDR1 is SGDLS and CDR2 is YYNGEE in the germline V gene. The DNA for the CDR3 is TGTGCCAGCAGCGTAGATGCCGGGACTGGAACCTACGAGCAGTACTTC. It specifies CASSVDAGTGTYEQYF.

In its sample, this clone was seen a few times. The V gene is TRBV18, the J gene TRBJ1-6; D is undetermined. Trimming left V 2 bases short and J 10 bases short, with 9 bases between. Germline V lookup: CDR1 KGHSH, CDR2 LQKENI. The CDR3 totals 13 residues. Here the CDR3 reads CASSPTDLSPLHF. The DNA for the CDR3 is TGTGCCAGCTCACCAACGGACCTCTCACCCCTCCACTTT.

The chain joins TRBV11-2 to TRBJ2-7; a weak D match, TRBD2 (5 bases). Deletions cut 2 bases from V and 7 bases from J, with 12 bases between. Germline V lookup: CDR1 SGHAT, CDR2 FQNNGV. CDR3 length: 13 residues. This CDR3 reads CASSLRFGEEQYF. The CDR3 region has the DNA TGTGCCAGCAGCTTAAGATTTGGGGAGGAGCAGTACTTC.

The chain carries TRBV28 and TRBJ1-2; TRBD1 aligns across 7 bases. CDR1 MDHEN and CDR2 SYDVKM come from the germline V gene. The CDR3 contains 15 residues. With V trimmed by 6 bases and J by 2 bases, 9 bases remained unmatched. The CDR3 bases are TGTGCCAGCAGGCTTCAGGGGGGCTCCAACTATGGCTACACCTTC. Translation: CASRLQGGSNYGYTF.